This T cell receptor (beta chain) was obtained from a study of T-cell reconstitution after alpha-beta-depleted transplantation in children (TCRdb year 2016). At the level of the whole study: Using TCR repertoire profiling, the study quantitatively followed how T-cell immune reconstitution unfolded in children after TCRalphabeta/CD19-depleted allogeneic hematopoietic cell transplantation.

Relative to germline, V is 5 bases shorter and J is 8 bases shorter, with 18 bases between their ends. The CDR3 measures 14 amino acids from cysteine to phenylalanine. The kept DNA is CDR3 alone, 42 bases in frame from the first base. CDR1 and CDR2, per the germline V gene (reference sequence), are SEHNR and FQNEAQ. The time point label for this specimen denotes: day 60 (about 2 months) after transplantation. The sample's treatment or condition label is to be understood as: allogeneic hematopoietic cell transplantation with graft depleted of TCRalphabeta T cells and CD19 B cells. The children who served as transplant recipients had been given grafts of TCRalphabeta/CD19-depleted allogeneic hematopoietic cells. This clonotype was picked up many times. Its antigen is still unknown. No base quality values were provided; no much bigger clone lies one nucleotide off. The method was PCR. The sequencer was an Illumina HiSeq 2500. To normalize quantification of the TCRbeta repertoire, the TCR libraries were built with molecular barcoding that relied on unique molecular identifiers. TCRdb handled the public reads itself, with Q25 trimming in fastp and clone calling in MiXCR, and kept productive beta chains. Rows are combined by CDR3 protein, so each entry shows the most common genes and DNA. Present in this sample are over 85,000 distinct CDR3 sequences, 4.5% to 7.5% of which were seen just once. Roughly 5.5% of the sample lies in the top ten.

Paper-wide results and their limitations: In some patients, high TCRbeta diversity at day 60 was attributed to recipient T cells and intrathymic progenitors that had survived conditioning. Over subsequent months, a decline in hyperexpanded clone frequencies was noted, and after one year, T-cell counts and TCRbeta diversity were mostly ascribed to newly produced T cells. The apparently early recovery of alphabetaT-cell counts about two months after transplant reportedly depended on only several hundred rapidly expanded clones that came from non-depleted graft cells.

The TCR comes from a female patient under 10 years old who had a stem cell transplant for Fanconi anemia, so the T cells may come from the graft donor. This sample comprised PBMCs, mostly from graft donor cells, obtained 60 days after TCRalphabeta/CD19-depleted stem cell transplant. The sequence links TRBV7-9 to TRBJ1-2; tentative D gene TRBD1, with 5 bases matching. The CDR3 loop reads CASSPPGTGWGYTF. The sequenced DNA: TGTGCCAGCAGCCCACCCGGGACTGGATGGGGCTACACCTTC.